This T cell receptor (beta chain) was found in a study of T and B cells in COVID-19 patients. Multiplex PCR with BIOMED2 TRB-A/B primer pools amplified TRB rearrangements. Via MiXCR, TCRdb re-called the multiplex PCR reads, giving one row per CDR3 protein. Among fewer than 5,000 distinct CDR3 sequences listed, 27% were seen once. V was shortened by 6 bases and J by 2 bases, with 11 bases between the two germline ends. The CDR3 sequence is 14 residues long. The V gene's germline CDR1 is MNHEY and CDR2 SVGAGI. This clonotype was observed many times. Each TRB amplification used roughly 220-550 ng of genomic DNA from blood.

The receptor was derived from a human donor with active COVID-19. The donor label of this sample is uncertain. V usage is TRBV6-5 and J usage is TRBJ1-5; D perhaps matches TRBD1 (5 bases). Material for sequencing was blood. This CDR3 is CASRGGGGNQPQHF. Written as DNA, the CDR3 is TGTGCCAGCAGGGGGGGAGGAGGCAATCAGCCCCAGCATTTT.